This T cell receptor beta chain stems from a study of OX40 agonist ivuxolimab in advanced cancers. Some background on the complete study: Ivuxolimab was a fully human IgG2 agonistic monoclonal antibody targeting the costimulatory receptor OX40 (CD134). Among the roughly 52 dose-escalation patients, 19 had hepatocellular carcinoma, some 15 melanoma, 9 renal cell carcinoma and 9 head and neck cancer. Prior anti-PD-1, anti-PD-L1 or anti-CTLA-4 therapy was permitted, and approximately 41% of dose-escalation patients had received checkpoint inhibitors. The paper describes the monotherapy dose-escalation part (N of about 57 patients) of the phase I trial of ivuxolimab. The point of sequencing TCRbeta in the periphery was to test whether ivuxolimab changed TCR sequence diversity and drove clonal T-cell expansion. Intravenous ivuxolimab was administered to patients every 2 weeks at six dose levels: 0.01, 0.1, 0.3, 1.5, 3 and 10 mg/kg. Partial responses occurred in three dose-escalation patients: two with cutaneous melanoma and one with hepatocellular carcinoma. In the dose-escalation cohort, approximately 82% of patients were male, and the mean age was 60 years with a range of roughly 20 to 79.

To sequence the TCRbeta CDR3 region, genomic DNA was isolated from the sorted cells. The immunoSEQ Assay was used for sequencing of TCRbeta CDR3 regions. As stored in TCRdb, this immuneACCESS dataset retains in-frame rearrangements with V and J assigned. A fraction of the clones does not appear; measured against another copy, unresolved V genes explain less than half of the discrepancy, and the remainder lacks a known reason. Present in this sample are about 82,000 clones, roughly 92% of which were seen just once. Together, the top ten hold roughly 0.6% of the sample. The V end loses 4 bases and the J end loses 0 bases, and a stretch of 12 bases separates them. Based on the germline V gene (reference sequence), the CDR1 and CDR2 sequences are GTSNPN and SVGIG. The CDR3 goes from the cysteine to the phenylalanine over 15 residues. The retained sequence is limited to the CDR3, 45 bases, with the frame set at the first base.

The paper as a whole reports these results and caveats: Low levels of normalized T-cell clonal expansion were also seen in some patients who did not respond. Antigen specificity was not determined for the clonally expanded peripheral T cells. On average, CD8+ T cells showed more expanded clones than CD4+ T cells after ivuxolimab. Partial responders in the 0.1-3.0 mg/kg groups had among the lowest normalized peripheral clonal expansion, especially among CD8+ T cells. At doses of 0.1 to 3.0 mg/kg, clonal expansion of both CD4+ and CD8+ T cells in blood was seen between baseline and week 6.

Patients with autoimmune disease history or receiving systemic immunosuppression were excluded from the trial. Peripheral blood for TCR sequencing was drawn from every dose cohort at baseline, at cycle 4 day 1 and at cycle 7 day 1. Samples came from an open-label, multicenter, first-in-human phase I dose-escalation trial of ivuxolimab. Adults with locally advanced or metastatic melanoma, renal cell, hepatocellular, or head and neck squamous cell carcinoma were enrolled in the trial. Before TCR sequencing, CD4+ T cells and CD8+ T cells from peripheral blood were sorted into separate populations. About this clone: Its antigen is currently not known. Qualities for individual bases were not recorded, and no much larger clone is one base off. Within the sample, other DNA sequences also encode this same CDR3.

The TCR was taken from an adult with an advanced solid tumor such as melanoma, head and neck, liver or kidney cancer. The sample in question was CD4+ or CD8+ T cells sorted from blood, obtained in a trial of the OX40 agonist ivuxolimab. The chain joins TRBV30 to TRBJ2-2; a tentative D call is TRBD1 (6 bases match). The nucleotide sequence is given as TGTGCCTGGACCGGGACATCCGCGAACACCGGGGAGCTGTTTTTT. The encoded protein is CAWTGTSANTGELFF.